The TCR beta chain under discussion was sequenced for a study of neurological immune-mediated disorders. The CDR3 has 12 residues. Trimming left V 4 bases short and J 6 bases short, with 6 bases between. The germline gives CDR1 MNHNS, CDR2 SASEGT. This clonotype was seen ten or more times. A single record per CDR3 protein comes from TCRdb applying MiXCR to the 5' RACE reads. The table has some 24,000 distinct CDR3 sequences, roughly 13% seen once; the top ten hold under 20%. V usage is TRBV6-1 and J usage is TRBJ2-2; D not resolved. Sample: PBMCs. The receptor was isolated from a woman in her thirties or forties with HTLV-1-associated myelopathy (HAM/TSP). The CDR3 DNA sequence: TGTGCCAGCAGTGCCCGGCCCGGGGAGCTGTTTTTT. Amino acid sequence: CASSARPGELFF.